This T cell receptor (beta chain) emerged from a study of OX40 agonist ivuxolimab in advanced cancers. Study details: At 82.7% male, the cohort had a mean age of approximately 60 years, ranging from roughly 20 to 80. Study results and caveats: Researchers report that CD8+ T cells had, on average, more expanded clones than CD4+.

V was pared by 5 bases and J by 5 bases, with 9 bases of the junction left unmatched. The CDR3 length is 15 residues. The germline V gene encodes CDR1 MNHEY and CDR2 SVGAGI. Note on this clone: The target antigen is unknown.

Using immunoSEQ multiplex PCR, the repertoire was profiled, and TCRdb retains in-frame clones only, with some absent. The repertoire consists of fewer than 55,000 clones, with roughly 80% occurring once and the leading ten covering about 6.8%. Source: CD4+ or CD8+ T cells sorted from blood, taken in a trial of the OX40 agonist ivuxolimab. This receptor was obtained from an adult with an advanced solid tumor such as melanoma, head and neck, liver or kidney cancer. The chain employs TRBV6-5 and TRBJ2-7; TRBD2 matches 10 bases. The CDR3 region is CASSPPLAGANEQYF. The CDR3 DNA reads TGTGCCAGCAGTCCTCCGCTAGCGGGAGCGAACGAGCAGTACTTC.